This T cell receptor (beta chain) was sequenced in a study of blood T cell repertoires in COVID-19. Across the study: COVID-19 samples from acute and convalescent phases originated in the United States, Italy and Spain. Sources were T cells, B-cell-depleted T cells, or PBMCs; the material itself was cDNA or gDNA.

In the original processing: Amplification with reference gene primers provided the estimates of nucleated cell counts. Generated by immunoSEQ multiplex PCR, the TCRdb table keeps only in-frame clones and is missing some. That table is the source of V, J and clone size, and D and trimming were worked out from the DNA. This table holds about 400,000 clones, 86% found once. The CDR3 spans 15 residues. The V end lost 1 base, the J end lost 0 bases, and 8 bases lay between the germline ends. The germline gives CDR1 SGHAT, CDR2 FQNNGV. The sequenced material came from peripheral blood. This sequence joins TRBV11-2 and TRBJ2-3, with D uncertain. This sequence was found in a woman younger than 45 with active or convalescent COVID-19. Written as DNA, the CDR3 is TGTGCCAGCAGCTTAGTTGGGCAGAGCACAGATACGCAGTATTTT. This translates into CASSLVGQSTDTQYF.